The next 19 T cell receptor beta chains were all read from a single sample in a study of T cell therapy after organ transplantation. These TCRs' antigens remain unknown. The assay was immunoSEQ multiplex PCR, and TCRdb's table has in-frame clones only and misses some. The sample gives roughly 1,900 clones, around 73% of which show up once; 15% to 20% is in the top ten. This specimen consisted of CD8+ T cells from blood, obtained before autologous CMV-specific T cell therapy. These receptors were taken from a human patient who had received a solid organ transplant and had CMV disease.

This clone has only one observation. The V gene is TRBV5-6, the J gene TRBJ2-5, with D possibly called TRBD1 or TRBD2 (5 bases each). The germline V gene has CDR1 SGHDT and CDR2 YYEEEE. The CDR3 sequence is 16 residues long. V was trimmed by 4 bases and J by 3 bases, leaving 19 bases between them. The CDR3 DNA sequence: TGTGCCAGCAGCAAAAACTCCGGGACGGATGAAGAGACCCAGTACTTC. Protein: CASSKNSGTDEETQYF.

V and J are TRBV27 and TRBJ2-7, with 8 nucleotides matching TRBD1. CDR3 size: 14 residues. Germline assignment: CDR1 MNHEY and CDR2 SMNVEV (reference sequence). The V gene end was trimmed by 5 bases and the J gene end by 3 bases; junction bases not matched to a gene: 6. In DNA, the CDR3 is TGTGCCAGCAGTCTACGACAGGGGAGCTACGAGCAGTACTTC. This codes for CASSLRQGSYEQYF.

The CDR3 reads CASSGRLAQNTGELFF. CDR3 DNA: TGTGCCAGCAGTGGCAGACTAGCGCAGAACACCGGGGAGCTGTTTTTT. The chain couples TRBV6-4 to TRBJ2-2; 8 bases are shared with TRBD2. With 4 bases clipped from V and 1 base from J, the junction kept 5 bases outside the gene matches. This CDR3 comprises 16 residues. Germline CDR1 is MRHNA and CDR2 is SNTAGT.

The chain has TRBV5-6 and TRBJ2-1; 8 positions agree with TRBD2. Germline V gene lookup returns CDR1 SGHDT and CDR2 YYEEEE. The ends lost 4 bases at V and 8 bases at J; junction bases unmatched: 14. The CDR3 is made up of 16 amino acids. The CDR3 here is CASSPMLAGRGHEQFF. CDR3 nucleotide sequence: TGTGCCAGCAGCCCCATGCTTGCCGGGAGGGGACATGAGCAGTTCTTC.

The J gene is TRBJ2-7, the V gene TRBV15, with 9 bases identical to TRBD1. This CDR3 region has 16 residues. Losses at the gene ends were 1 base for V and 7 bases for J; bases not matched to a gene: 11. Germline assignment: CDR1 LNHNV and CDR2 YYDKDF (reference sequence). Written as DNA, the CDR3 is TGTGCCACCAGCAGAGTGGCGGGACAGGGTGGAGATGAGCAGTACTTC. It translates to CATSRVAGQGGDEQYF.

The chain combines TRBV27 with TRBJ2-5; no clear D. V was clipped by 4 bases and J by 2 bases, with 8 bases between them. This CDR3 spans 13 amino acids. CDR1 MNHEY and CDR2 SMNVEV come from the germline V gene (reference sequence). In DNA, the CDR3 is TGTGCCAGCAGTTCCCCTTATCAAGAGACCCAGTACTTC. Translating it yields CASSSPYQETQYF.

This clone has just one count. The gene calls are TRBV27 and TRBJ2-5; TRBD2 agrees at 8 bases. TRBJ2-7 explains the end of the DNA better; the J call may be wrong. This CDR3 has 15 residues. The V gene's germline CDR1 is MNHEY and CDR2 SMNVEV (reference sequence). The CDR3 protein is CASSTREAQIYEQYF. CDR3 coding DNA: TGTGCCAGCAGTACGCGGGAGGCTCAAATCTACGAGCAGTACTTC.

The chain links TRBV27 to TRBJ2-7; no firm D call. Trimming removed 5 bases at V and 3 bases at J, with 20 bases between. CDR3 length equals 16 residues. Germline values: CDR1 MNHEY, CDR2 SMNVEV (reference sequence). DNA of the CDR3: TGTGCCAGCAGTCCTCGACCGGCCATTTTGATCTACGAGCAGTACTTC. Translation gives CASSPRPAILIYEQYF.

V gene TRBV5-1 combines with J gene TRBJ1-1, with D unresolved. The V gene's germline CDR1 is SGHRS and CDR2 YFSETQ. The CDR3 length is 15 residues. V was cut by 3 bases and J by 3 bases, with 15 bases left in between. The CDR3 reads CASSSLLARDTEAFF. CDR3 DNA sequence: TGCGCCAGCAGCTCCCTCTTGGCGCGGGACACTGAAGCTTTCTTT. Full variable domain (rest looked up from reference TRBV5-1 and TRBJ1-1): KAGVTQTPRYLIKTRGQQVTLSCSPISGHRSVSWYQQTPGQGLQFLFEYFSETQRNKGNFPGRFSGRQFSNSRSEMNVSTLELGDSALYLCASSSLLARDTEAFFGQGTRLTVV.

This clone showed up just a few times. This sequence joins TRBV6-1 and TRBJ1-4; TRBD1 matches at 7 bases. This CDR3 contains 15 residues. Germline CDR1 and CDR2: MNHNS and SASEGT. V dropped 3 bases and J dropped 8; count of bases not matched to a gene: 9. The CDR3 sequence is CASSETQGVEEKLFF. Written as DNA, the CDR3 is TGTGCCAGCAGTGAGACCCAGGGGGTAGAAGAAAAACTGTTTTTT.

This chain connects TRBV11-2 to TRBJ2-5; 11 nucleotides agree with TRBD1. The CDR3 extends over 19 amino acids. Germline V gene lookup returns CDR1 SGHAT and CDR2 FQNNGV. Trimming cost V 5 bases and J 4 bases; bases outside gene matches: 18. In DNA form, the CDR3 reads TGTGCCAGCAGCCCGGGACAGGGGGTATCCCCAGCGGGAGGAGAGACCCAGTACTTC. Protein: CASSPGQGVSPAGGETQYF.

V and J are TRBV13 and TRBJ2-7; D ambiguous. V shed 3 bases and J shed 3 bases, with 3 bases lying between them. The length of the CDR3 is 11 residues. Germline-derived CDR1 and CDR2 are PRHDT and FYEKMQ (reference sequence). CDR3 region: CASSFFYEQYF. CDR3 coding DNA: TGTGCCAGCAGCTTTTTCTACGAGCAGTACTTC.

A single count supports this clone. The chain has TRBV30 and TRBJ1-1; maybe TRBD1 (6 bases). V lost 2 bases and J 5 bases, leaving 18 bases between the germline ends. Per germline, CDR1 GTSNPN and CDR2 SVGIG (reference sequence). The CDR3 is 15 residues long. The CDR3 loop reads CAWSQSYRVGTEAFF. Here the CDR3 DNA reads TGTGCCTGGAGTCAGTCATACAGGGTTGGGACTGAAGCTTTCTTT.

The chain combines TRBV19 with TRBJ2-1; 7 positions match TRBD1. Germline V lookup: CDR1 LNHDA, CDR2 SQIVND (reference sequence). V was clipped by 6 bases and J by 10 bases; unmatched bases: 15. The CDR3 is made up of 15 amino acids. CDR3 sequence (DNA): TGTGCCAGTAGCCCTGACAGGGATAGCCCAAGGGAGCAGTTCTTC. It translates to CASSPDRDSPREQFF.

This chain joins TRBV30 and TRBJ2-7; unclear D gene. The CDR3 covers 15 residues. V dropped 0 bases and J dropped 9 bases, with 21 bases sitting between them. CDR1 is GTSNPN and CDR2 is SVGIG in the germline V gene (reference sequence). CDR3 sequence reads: CAWSVKMQALAGQYF. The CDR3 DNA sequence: TGTGCCTGGAGTGTCAAAATGCAGGCCCTCGCTGGGCAGTACTTC.

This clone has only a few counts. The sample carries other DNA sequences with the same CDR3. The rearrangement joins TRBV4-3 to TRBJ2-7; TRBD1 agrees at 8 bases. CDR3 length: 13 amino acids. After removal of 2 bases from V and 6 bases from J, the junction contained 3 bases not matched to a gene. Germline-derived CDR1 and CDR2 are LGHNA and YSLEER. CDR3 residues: CASSQRTGREQYF. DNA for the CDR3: TGCGCCAGCAGCCAAAGGACAGGGCGCGAGCAGTACTTC.

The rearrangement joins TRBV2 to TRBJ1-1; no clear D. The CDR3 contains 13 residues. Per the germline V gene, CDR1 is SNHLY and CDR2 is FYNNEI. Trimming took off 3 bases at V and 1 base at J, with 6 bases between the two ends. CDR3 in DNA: TGTGCCAGCAGTGATTCAGCGAACACTGAAGCTTTCTTT. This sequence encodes CASSDSANTEAFF.

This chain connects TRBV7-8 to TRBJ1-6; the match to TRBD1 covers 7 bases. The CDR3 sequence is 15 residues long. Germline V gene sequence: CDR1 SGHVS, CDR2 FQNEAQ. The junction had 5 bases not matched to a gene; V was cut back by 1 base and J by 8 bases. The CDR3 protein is CASSLVGTDDSPLHF. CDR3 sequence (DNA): TGTGCCAGCAGCTTAGTTGGGACAGACGATTCACCCCTCCACTTT. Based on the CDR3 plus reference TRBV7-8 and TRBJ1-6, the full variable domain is GAGVSQSPRYKVAKRGQDVALRCDPISGHVSLFWYQQALGQGPEFLTYFQNEAQLDKSGLPSDRFFAERPEGSVSTLKIQRTQQEDSAVYLCASSLVGTDDSPLHFGNGTRLTVT.

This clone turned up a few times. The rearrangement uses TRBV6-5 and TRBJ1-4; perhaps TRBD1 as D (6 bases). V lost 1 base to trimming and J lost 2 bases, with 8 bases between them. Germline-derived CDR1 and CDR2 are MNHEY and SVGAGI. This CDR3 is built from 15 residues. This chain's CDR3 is CASSYWGPTNEKLFF. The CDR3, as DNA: TGTGCCAGCAGTTACTGGGGGCCGACTAATGAAAAACTGTTTTTT.